The 6 T cell receptor beta chains reported below all come from one sample, sequenced in a study of control samples from healthy donors and cancer patients. The table came from immunoSEQ multiplex PCR; TCRdb's copy has only in-frame clones and leaves some out. The sample includes about 180,000 clones, around 89% of them seen just once. Input material: blood. These receptors were obtained from a woman in her fifties or sixties in good health.

This clone was detected once. The chain carries TRBV7-9 and TRBJ2-5; TRBD1 agrees at 8 bases. The CDR3 contains 16 residues. CDR1 and CDR2 (germline): SEHNR, FQNEAQ (reference sequence). J gave up 5 bases and V 7 bases, and 15 bases lay outside the gene matches. This CDR3 is CASTRSTGQGGETQYF. The CDR3 DNA reads as TGTGCCAGCACTCGCTCCACCGGACAGGGCGGGGAGACCCAGTACTTC.

The chain's CDR3 is CASSLVVGARGYTF. CDR3 DNA sequence: TGTGCCAGCAGCTTGGTGGTCGGAGCCAGGGGCTACACCTTC. V gene TRBV5-4 combines with J gene TRBJ1-2; no clear D. Germline values: CDR1 SGHNT, CDR2 YYREEE (reference sequence). The CDR3 is 14 amino acids. V was pared by 0 bases and J by 8 bases, with 14 bases between.

This CDR3 reads CASSDTGGSGYGYTF. CDR3 in DNA: TGTGCCAGCAGCGACACAGGGGGCAGCGGCTATGGCTACACCTTC. The V gene is TRBV7-3, the J gene TRBJ1-2, with TRBD1 matching 9 bases. The CDR3 consists of 15 residues. Germline lookup yields CDR1 SGHTA and CDR2 FQGTGA. J gave up 4 bases and V 5 bases, and 8 bases lay outside the gene matches.

The chain has TRBV21-1 and TRBJ1-1. TRBV21-1 is tagged as a pseudogene. The CDR3 sequence is 12 residues long. The CDR3: CASSKEGEEAFF. CDR3 sequence (DNA): TGTGCCAGCAGCAAGGAAGGGGAGGAAGCTTTCTTT.

This clone was found once. V and J are TRBV19 and TRBJ2-7; 10 bases map to TRBD1. The CDR3 spans 14 residues. From germline, CDR1 is LNHDA and CDR2 SQIVND (reference sequence). The V segment lost 3 bases and the J segment 2 bases; nucleotides outside the gene matches: 1. The CDR3 spells CASSIGTGAYEQYF. CDR3 DNA sequence: TGTGCCAGTAGTATTGGGACAGGGGCCTACGAGCAGTACTTC. Full variable domain (rest looked up from reference TRBV19 and TRBJ2-7): DGGITQSPKYLFRKEGQNVTLSCEQNLNHDAMYWYRQDPGQGLRLIYYSQIVNDFQKGDIAEGYSVSREKKESFPLTVTSAQKNPTAFYLCASSIGTGAYEQYFGPGTRLTVT.

This sequence joins TRBV3-1 (or the pseudogene TRBV3-2) and TRBJ1-4, with D hard to call. V shed 0 bases and J shed 4 bases, with 12 bases lying between them. CDR3 length: 16 amino acids. The germline V gene encodes CDR1 LGHDT and CDR2 YNNKEL (reference sequence). The chain's CDR3 is CASSQETASNNEKLFF. Here the CDR3 DNA reads TGTGCCAGCAGCCAAGAGACGGCTTCGAATAATGAAAAACTGTTTTTT.